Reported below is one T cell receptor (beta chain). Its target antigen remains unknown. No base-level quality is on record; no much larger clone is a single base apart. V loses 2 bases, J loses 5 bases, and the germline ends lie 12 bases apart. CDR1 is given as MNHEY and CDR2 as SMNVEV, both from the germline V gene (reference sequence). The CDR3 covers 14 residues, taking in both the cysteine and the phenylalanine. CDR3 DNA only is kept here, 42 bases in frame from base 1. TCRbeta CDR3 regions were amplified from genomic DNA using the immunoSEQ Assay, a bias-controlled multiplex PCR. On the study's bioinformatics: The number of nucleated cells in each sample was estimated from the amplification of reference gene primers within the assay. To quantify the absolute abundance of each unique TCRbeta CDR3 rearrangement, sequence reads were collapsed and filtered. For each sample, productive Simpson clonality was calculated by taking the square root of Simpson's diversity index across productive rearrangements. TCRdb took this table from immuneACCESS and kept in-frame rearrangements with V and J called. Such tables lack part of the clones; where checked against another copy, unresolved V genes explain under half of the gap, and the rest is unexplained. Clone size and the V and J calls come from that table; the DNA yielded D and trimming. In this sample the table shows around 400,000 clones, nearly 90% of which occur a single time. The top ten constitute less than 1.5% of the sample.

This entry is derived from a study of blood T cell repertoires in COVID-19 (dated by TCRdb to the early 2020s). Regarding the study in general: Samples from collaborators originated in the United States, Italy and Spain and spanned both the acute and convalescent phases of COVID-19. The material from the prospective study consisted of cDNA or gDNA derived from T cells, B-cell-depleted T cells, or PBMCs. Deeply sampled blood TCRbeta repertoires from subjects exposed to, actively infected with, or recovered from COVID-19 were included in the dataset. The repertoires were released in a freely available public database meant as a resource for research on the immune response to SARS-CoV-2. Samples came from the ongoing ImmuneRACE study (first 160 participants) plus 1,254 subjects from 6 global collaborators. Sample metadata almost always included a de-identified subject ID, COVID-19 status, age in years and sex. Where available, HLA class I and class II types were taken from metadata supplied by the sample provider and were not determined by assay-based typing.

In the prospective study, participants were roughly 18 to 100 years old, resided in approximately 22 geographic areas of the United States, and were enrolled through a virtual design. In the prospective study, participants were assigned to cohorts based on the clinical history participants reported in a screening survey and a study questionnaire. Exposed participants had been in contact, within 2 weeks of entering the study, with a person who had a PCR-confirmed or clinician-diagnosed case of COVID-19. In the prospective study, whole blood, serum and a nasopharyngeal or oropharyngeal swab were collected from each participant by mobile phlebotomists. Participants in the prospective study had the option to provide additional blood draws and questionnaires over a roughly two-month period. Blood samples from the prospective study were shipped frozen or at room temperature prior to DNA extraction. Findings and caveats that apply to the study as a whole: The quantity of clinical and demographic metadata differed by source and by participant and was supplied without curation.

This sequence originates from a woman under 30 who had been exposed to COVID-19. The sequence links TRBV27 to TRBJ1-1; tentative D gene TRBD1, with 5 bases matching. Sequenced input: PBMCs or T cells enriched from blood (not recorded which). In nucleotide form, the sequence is TGTGCCAGCAGTTTACAGGGCCCGGCAACTGAAGCTTTCTTT. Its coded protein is CASSLQGPATEAFF.